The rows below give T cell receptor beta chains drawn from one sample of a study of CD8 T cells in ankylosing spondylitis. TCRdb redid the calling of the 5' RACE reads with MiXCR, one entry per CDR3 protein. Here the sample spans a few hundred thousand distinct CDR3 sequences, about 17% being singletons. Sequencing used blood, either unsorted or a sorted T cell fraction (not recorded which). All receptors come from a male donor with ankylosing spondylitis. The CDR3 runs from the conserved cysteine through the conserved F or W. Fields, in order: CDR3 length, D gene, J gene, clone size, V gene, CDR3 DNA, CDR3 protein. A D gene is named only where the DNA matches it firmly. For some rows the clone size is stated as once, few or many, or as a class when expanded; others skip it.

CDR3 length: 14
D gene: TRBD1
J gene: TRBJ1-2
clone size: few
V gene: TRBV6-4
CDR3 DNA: TGTGCCAGCAGTGACTCACAGGGGGTCTATGGCTACACCTTC
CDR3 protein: CASSDSQGVYGYTF

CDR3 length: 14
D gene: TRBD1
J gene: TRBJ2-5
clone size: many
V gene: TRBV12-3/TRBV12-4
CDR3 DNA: TGTGCCAGCAGTTTGGGCAGGGGGAAAGAGACCCAGTACTTC
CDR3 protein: CASSLGRGKETQYF

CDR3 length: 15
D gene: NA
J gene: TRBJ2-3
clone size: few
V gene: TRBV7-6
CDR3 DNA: TGTGCCAGCAGTGATCCGGGCCTGGGACCAGATACGCAGTATTTT
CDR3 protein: CASSDPGLGPDTQYF

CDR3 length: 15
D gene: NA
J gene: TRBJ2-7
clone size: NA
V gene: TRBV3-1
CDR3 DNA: TGTGCCAGCAGCCAAGAGCCAGGGTCCCCCTACGAGCAGTACTTC
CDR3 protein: CASSQEPGSPYEQYF

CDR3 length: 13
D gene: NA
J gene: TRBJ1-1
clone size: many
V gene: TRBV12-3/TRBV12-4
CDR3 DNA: TGTGCCAGCAGTTCCTTAGACCGACCCGGAGCTTTCTTT
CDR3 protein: CASSSLDRPGAFF

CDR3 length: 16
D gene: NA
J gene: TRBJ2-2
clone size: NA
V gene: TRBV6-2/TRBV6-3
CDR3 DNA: TGTGCCAGCAGTTACGAGGGCCACTGGGGCACCGGGGAGCTGTTTTTT
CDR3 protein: CASSYEGHWGTGELFF

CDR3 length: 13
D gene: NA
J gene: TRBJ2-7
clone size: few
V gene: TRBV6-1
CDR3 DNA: TGTGCCACCTGGGTGGGAGGCCCCTCCGAGCAGTACTTC
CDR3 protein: CATWVGGPSEQYF

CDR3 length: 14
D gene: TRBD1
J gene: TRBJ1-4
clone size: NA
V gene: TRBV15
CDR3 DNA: TGTGCCACGTGGACAGGGGTAGCTAATGAAAAACTGTTTTTT
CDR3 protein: CATWTGVANEKLFF

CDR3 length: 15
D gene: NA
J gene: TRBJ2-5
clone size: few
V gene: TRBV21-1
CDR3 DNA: TGTGCCAGCAGTAGAGCGGGAGGGATCCAAGAGACCCAGTACTTC
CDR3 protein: CASSRAGGIQETQYF

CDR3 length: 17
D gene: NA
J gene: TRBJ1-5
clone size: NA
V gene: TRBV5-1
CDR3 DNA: TGCGCCAGCAGCTTGGGGGGTGAGCGGCCGGGGAATCAGCCCCAGCATTTT
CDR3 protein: CASSLGGERPGNQPQHF

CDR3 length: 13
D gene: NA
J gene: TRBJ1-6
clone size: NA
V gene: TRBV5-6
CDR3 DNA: TGTGCCAGCAGCTTTCAGGGGAATTCACCCCTCCACTTT
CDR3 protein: CASSFQGNSPLHF

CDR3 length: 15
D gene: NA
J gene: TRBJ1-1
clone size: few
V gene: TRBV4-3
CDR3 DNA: TGCGCCAGCAGCCAACTACAGGGTCTGAACACTGAAGCTTTCTTT
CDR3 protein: CASSQLQGLNTEAFF

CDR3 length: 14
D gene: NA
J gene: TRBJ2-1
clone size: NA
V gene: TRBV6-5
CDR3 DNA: TGTGCCAGCAGTTACTCCGGCTCCGGCGATGAGCAGTTCTTC
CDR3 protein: CASSYSGSGDEQFF

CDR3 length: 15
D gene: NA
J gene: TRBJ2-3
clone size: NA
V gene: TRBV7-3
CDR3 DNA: TGTGCCAGCAGCTTAGGGGCCCTCACCACAGATACGCAGTATTTT
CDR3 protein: CASSLGALTTDTQYF

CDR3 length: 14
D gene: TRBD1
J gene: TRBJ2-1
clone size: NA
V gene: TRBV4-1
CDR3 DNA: TGCGCCAGCAGCCGAGAGACAGGGGTCAATGAGCAGTTCTTC
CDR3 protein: CASSRETGVNEQFF

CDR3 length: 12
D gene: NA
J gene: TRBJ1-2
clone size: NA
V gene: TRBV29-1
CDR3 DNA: TGCAGCGTTGTTTCGGGCAGTTATGGCTACACCTTC
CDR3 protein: CSVVSGSYGYTF

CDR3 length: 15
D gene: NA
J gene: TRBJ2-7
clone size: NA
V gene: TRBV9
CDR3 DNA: TGTGCCAGCAGCCAAGGGACGGATTTCTCCTACGAGCAGTACTTC
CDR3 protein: CASSQGTDFSYEQYF

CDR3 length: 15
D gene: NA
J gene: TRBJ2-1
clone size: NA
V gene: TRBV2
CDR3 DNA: TGTGCCAGCAGTGAGTCCCAGGGGTACTACAATGAGCAGTTCTTC
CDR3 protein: CASSESQGYYNEQFF

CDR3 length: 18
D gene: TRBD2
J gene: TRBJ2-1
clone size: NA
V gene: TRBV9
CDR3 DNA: TGTGCCAGCAGCGTAGATAGCGGGGTCACGATGGGTACCAATGAGCAGTTCTTC
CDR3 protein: CASSVDSGVTMGTNEQFF

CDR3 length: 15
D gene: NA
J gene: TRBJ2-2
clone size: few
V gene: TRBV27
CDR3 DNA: TGTGCCAGCAGTTTATACGGGAGCGAAACCGGGGAGCTGTTTTTT
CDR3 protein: CASSLYGSETGELFF

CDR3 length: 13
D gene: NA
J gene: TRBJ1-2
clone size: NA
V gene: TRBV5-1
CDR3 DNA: TGCGCCAGCAGCTCGGACACTAACTATGGCTACACCTTC
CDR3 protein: CASSSDTNYGYTF

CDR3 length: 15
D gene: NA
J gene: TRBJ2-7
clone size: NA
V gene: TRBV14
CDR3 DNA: TGTGCCAGCAGCCATGGAACAGGAAAATCCTACGAGCAGTACTTC
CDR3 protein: CASSHGTGKSYEQYF

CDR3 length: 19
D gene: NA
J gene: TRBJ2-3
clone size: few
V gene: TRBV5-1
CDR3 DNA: TGCGCCAGCAGCTTGACAGGGACGGCGGCCGGTATATACACAGATACGCAGTATTTT
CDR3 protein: CASSLTGTAAGIYTDTQYF

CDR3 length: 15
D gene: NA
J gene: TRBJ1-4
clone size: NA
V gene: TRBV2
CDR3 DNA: TGTGCCAGTCAAGGGTCAGAAGCAACTAATGAAAAACTGTTTTTT
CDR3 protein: CASQGSEATNEKLFF

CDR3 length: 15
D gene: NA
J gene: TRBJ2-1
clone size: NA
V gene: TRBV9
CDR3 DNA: TGTGCCAGCAGCGTAGATACAGGGTCTGGCAATGAGCAGTTCTTC
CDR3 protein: CASSVDTGSGNEQFF

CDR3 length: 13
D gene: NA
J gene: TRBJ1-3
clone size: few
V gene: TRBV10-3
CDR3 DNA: TGTGCCATCAGTCGGGACGGTGGAAACACCATATATTTT
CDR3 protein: CAISRDGGNTIYF

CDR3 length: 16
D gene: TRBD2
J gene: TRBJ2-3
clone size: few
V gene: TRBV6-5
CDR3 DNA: TGTGCCAGCAGTTACTCGACTAGCGGGGTTGCGGATACGCAGTATTTT
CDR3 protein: CASSYSTSGVADTQYF

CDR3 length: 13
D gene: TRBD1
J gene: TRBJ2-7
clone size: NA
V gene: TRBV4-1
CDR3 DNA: TGCGCCAGCAGCTGGGGGACAGGCTACGAGCAGTACTTC
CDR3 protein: CASSWGTGYEQYF

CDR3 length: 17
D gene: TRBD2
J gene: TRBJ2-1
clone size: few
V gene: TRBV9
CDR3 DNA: TGTGCCAGCAGCGTTTGGGAACCGGGACTAGCGGGTAATGAGCAGTTCTTC
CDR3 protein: CASSVWEPGLAGNEQFF

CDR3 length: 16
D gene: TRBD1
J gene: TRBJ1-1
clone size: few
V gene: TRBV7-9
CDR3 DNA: TGTGCCAGCAGCTTAGAGTTGGACAGGGACAGCACTGAAGCTTTCTTT
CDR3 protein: CASSLELDRDSTEAFF

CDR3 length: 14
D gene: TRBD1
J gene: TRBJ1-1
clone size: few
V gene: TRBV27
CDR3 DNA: TGTGCCAGCAGTTTCTCCTGGGACAGCACTGAAGCTTTCTTT
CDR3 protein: CASSFSWDSTEAFF

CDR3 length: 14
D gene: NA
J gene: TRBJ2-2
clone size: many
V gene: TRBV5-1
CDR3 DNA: TGCGCCAGCAGCTTTGAGTCCTTTACCGGGGAGCTGTTTTTT
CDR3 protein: CASSFESFTGELFF

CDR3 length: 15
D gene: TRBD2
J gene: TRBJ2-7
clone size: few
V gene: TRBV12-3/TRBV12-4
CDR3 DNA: TGTGCCAGCAGTTTAGCCCCTAGCGGCTTTTGGGAGCAGTACTTC
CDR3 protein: CASSLAPSGFWEQYF

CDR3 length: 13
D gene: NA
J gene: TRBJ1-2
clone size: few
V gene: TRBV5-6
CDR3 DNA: TGTGCCAGCAGCTTGGTTGGCAGCTATGGCTACACCTTC
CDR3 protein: CASSLVGSYGYTF

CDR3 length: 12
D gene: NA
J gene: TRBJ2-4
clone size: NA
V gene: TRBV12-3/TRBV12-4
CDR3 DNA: TGTGTCAGCACGGGTGAGGCTAACATTCAGTACTTC
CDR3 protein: CVSTGEANIQYF

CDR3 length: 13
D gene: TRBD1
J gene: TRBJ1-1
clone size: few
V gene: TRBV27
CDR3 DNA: TGTGCCAGCAGTTTTGACAGGGGGAGAGAAGCTTTCTTT
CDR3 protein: CASSFDRGREAFF

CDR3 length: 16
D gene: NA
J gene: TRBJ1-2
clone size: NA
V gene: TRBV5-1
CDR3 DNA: TGCGCCAGCAGCTTGGCCGTGGTTGTGGGGCTTGATGGCTACACCTTC
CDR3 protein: CASSLAVVVGLDGYTF

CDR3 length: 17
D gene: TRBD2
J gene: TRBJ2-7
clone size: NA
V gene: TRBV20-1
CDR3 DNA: TGCAGTGCTCTAACCCTGACTAGCGCGAGTAACCACTACGAGCAGTACTTC
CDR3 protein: CSALTLTSASNHYEQYF

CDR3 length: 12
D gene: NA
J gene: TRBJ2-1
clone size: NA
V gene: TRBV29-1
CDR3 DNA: TGCAGCGTAGTAACAGGGAACAATGAGCAGTTCTTC
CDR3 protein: CSVVTGNNEQFF

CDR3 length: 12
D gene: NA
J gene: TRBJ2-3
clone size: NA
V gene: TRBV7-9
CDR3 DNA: TGTGCCAGCAGGAGGGGCACAGATACGCAGTATTTT
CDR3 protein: CASRRGTDTQYF

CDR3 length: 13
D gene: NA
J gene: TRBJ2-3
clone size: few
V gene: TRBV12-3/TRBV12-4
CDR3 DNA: TGTGCCAGCACCCCCCATGGTGGGGGGTCGCAGTATTTT
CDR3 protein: CASTPHGGGSQYF

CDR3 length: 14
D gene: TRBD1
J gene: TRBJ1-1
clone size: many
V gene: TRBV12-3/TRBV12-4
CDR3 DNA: TGTGCCAGCAGTTTATGGGACAGGAACACTGAAGCTTTCTTT
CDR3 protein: CASSLWDRNTEAFF

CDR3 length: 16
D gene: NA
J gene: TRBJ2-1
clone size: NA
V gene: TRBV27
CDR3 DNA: TGTGCCAGCAGTATCAACATAGGAAAGACTAGCAATGAGCAGTTCTTC
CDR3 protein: CASSINIGKTSNEQFF

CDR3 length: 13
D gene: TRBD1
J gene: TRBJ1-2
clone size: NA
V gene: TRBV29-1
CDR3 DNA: TGCAGCGCTAGCCCGACAGGGAGCTATGGCTACACCTTC
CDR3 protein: CSASPTGSYGYTF

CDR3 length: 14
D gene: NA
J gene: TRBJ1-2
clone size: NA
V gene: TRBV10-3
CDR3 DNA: TGTGCCATCAGACCTACAGGGAACAACTATGGCTACACCTTC
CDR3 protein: CAIRPTGNNYGYTF

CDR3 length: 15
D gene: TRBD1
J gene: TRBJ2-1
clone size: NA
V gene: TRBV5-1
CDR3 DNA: TGCGCCAGCAGCATGACAGGGTTGACCTACAATGAGCAGTTCTTC
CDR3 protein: CASSMTGLTYNEQFF

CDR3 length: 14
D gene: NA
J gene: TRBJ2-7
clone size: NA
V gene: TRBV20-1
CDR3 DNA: TGCAGTGCTAGAGACCCCGCGACTATGGACGAGCAGTACTTC
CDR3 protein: CSARDPATMDEQYF

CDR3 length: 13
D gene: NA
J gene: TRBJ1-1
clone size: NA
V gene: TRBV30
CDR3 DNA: TGTGCCTGGCGCGAGGGAGGGAACACTGAAGCTTTCTTT
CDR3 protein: CAWREGGNTEAFF

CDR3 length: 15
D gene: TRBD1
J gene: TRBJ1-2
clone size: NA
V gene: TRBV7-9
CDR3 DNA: TGTGCCAGCAGCTCTACAGGGGCGGATTACTATGGCTACACCTTC
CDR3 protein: CASSSTGADYYGYTF

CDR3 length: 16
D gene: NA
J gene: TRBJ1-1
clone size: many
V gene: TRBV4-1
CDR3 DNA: TGCGCCAGCAGCCAAGAAGTTGGCAGTCTGAGCACTGAAGCTTTCTTT
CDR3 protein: CASSQEVGSLSTEAFF

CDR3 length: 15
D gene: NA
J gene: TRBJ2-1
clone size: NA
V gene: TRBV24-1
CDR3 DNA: TGTGCCACCAGTGAGGGGGGGGCCCCCTACAATGAGCAGTTCTTC
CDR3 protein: CATSEGGAPYNEQFF

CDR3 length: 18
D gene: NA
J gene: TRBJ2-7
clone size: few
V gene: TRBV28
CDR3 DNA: TGTGCCAGCAGTCCCCATCTGCCAACGCAGGGCCTTCTATACGAGCAGTACTTC
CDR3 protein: CASSPHLPTQGLLYEQYF

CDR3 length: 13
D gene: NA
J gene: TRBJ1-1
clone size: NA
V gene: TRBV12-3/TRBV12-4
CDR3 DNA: TGTGCCAGCAGGGTCTCTTTGATCACTGAAGCTTTCTTT
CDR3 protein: CASRVSLITEAFF

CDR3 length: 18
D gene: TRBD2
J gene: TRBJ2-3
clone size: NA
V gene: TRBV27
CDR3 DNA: TGTGCCAGCAGCCCCAACTTACTAGCGGGAGGCTCCACAGATACGCAGTATTTT
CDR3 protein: CASSPNLLAGGSTDTQYF

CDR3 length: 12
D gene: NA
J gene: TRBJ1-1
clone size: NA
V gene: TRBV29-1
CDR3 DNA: TGCAGCGTTGGGAAGATGAACACTGAAGCTTTCTTT
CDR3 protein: CSVGKMNTEAFF

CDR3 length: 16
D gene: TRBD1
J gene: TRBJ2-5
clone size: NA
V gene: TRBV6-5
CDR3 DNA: TGTGCCAGCAGTTACGCGGGACAGGGGTATCAAGAGACCCAGTACTTC
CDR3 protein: CASSYAGQGYQETQYF

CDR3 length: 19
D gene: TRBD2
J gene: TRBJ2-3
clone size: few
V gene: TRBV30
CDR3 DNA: TGTGCCTGGGGGGGACTAGCGGGACCCTATTCGGGGAGCACAGATACGCAGTATTTT
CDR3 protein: CAWGGLAGPYSGSTDTQYF

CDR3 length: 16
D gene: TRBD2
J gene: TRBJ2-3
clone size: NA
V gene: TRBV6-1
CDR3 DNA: TGTGCCAGCAGTGAATTGGTGGGGGGGGGTTGGGGTACGCAGTATTTT
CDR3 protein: CASSELVGGGWGTQYF

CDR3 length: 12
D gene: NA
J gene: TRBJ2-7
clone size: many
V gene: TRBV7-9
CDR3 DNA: TGTGCCAGCAGCTTAGAGGTTCACGAGCAGTACTTC
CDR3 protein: CASSLEVHEQYF

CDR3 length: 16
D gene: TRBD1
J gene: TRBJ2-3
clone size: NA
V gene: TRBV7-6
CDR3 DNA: TGTGCCAGCAGCTTAGTTTCGACAGGGACCACAGATACGCAGTATTTT
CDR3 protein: CASSLVSTGTTDTQYF